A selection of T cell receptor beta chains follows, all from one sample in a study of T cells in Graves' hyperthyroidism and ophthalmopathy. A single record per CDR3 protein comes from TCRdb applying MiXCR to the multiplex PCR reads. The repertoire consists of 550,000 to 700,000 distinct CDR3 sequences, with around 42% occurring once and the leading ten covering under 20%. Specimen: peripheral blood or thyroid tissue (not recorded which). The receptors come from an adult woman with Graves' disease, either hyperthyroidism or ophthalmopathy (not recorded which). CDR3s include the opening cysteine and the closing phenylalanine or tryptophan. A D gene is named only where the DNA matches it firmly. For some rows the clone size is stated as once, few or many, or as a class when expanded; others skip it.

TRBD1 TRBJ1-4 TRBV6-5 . TGTGCCAGCAGTTATCAGTTGGGACAGGGCGGAGAAAAACTGTTTTTT CASSYQLGQGGEKLFF
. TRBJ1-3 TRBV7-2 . TGTGCCAGCAGCCCACCGAGGGAAGGGCCGTGGCACACCATATATTTT CASSPPREGPWHTIYF
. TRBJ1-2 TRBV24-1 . TGTGCCACCAGTGATCCTGACAGGAACTATGGCTACACCTTC CATSDPDRNYGYTF
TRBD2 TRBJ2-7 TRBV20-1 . TGCAGTGCTAGACGGACCGCACTAGCGGGGTCCTACGAGCAGTACTTC CSARRTALAGSYEQYF
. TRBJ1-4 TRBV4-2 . TGTGCCAGCAGCTTATTTAATCTCATGGGTGCAACTAATGAAAAACTGTTTTTT CASSLFNLMGATNEKLFF
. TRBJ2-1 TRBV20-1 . TGCAGTGCTAGATCGGACAGTTACGGTGAGCAGTTCTTC CSARSDSYGEQFF
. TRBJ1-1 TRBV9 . TGTGCCAGCAGCTCGAAGATGAACACTGAAACTTTCTTT CASSSKMNTETFF
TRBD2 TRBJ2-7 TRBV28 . TGTGCCAGCAGCCGGGAGGCGCCCGGGGACGAGCAGTACTTC CASSREAPGDEQYF
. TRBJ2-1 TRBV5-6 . TGTGCCAGCAGCTGGCTTCGAGACCGCTACAATGAGCAGTTCTTC CASSWLRDRYNEQFF
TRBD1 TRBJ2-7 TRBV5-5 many TGTGCCAGCAGCTACGGGACAGAACTAGAGCAGTACTTC CASSYGTELEQYF
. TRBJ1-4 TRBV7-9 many TGTGCCAGCAGCAGAATGAGACAGGCAACTAATGAAAAACTGTTTTTT CASSRMRQATNEKLFF
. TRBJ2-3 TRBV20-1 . TGCAGTGCTGCAATATTAGCGCCAGATACGCAGTATTTT CSAAILAPDTQYF
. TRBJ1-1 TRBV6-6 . TGTGCCAGCAGGCCGTTATCTGGACAGCGGAACACTGAAGCTTTCTTT CASRPLSGQRNTEAFF
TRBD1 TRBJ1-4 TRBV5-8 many TGTGCCAGCAGCCCCGCGCCGGGACAGCCAACTGAAAAACTGTTTTTT CASSPAPGQPTEKLFF
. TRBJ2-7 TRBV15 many TGTGCCACCAGCAGAGAAGGGACCAAATTCCCCTACGAGCAGTACTTC CATSREGTKFPYEQYF
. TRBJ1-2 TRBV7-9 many TGTGCCAGCAGGCCAAGACCGGGACAAAGAAATAATGGCTACACCTTC CASRPRPGQRNNGYTF
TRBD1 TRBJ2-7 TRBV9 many TGTGCCAGCAGCGTACGGGGACAGGGGGCGTACGAGCAGTACTTC CASSVRGQGAYEQYF
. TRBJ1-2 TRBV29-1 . TGCAGCGTTGGACTGTCGAGCTATGGCTACACCTTC CSVGLSSYGYTF
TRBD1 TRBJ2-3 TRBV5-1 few TGCGCCAGCAGCTTCGCAGGGGGCGGTACAGATACGCAGTATTTT CASSFAGGGTDTQYF
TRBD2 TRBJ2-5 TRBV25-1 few TGTGCCAGCAGTCCTCCGGGACTAGAGCGGGAGACCCAGTACTTC CASSPPGLERETQYF
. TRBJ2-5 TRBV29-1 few TGCAGCGTTGCTTGGGACGTTCTTGGGGAGACCCAGTACTTC CSVAWDVLGETQYF
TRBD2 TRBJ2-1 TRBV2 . TGTGCCAGCAGTGCGGGAGGGCCAAGGGAGCAGTTCTTC CASSAGGPREQFF
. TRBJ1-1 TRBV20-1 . TGCAGTGCCCCTCGTTACGGGGGCAACACTGAAGCTTTCTTT CSAPRYGGNTEAFF
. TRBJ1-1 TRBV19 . TGTGCCACTAGTATAGCGGACAGATACACTGAAGCTTTCTTT CATSIADRYTEAFF
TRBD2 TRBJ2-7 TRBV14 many TGTGCCAGCAACCGCCTTGGCCGGCGGGGGGGTGAGCAGTACTTC CASNRLGRRGGEQYF
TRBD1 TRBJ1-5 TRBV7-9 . TGTGCCAGCAGGTGGACAGGACGAGGCAATCAGCCCCAGCATTTT CASRWTGRGNQPQHF
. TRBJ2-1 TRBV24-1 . TGTGCCACCAGTGACCCTCCGGGGCGGACCTCCCGCCGAGGCTCCTACAATGAGCAGTTCTTC CATSDPPGRTSRRGSYNEQFF
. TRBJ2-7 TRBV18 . TGTGCCAGCTCACCACCTAGCAAGTACGAGCAGTACTTC CASSPPSKYEQYF
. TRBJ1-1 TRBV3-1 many TGTGCCAGCAGCCAAGCCGGGACCTCGGAAGCTTTCTTT CASSQAGTSEAFF
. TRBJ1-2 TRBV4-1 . TGCGCCAGCAGCCAAGATCCGGGGGATTATTACTATGGCTACACCTTC CASSQDPGDYYYGYTF
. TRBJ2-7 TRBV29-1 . TGCAGCGTTGACAGGCAGGGCCAGGACGAGCAGTACTTC CSVDRQGQDEQYF
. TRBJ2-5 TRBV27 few TGTGCCAGCAAAACCTTCCATGAAGAGACCCAGTACTTC CASKTFHEETQYF
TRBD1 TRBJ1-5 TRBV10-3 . TGTGCCATCAGTGAGGTTAAGACAGGGGGACAGCCCCAGCATTTT CAISEVKTGGQPQHF
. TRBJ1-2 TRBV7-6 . TGTGCCAGCAGCTTAGCGGGAGAGGGGGGCGGCTACACCTTC CASSLAGEGGGYTF
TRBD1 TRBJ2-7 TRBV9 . TGTGCCAGCAGCGCGACAGGGGTGGGTGAGCAGTACTTC CASSATGVGEQYF
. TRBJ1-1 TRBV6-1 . TGTGCCATCAGTGAAGCCAGCTCTGGAAACACTGAAGCTTTCTTT CAISEASSGNTEAFF
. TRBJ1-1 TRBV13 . TGTGCCAGCAGCTTACGGGGCGGACCGAACACTGAAGCTTTCTTT CASSLRGGPNTEAFF
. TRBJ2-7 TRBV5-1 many TGCTCCAACCTGGAGGGGGACCAGTACGAGCAGTACTTC CSNLEGDQYEQYF
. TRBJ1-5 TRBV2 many TGTGCCAGCATAAAGGATAGCAATCAGCCCCAGCATTTT CASIKDSNQPQHF
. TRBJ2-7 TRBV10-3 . TGTGCCATCAGTGCGGGTGAAGACGAGCAGTACTTC CAISAGEDEQYF